Below are 28 T cell receptor beta chains sequenced from a single sample in a study of T cells after yellow fever vaccination. Via MiXCR, TCRdb re-called the 5' RACE reads, giving one row per CDR3 protein. The data contain under 200,000 distinct CDR3 sequences, about 10% of them seen just once; the ten biggest clones take up 36%. The source material was CD8+ T cells sorted from PBMCs, sampled 15 days after the yellow fever booster vaccination. These receptors originate from a man younger than 35 who received the YFV17D yellow fever vaccine.

This clonotype was observed a few times. The chain employs TRBV4-1 and TRBJ1-1; maybe TRBD1 (5 bases). V lost 4 bases and J 7 bases, leaving 16 bases between the germline ends. The CDR3 has 14 residues. Germline CDR1 reads MGHRA; CDR2 reads YSYEKL. In DNA form, the CDR3 reads TGCGCCAGCAGCCCGGGACCGATAACCGTTGAAGCTTTCTTT. This gives the protein CASSPGPITVEAFF.

This clonotype was recorded a few times. J is TRBJ2-3 and V is TRBV28; D unresolved. The germline V and J ends were trimmed by 6 bases and 1 base, with 17 bases remaining between them. The germline gives CDR1 MDHEN, CDR2 SYDVKM. The CDR3 totals 16 residues. In DNA, the CDR3 is TGTGCCAGCAGCTCCGCCGAGGAGAGAGGCACAGATACGCAGTATTTT. Its protein is CASSSAEERGTDTQYF.

This clonotype was seen a handful of times. The rearrangement uses TRBV29-1 and TRBJ1-1; no firm D call. The CDR3 has 17 residues. Germline CDR1 is SQVTM and CDR2 is ANQGSEA. The V and J ends lost 0 bases and 2 bases respectively, with 19 bases between them. Written as DNA, the CDR3 is TGCAGCGTTGAAGATCTATGGAATAGCAACTCAAACACTGAAGCTTTCTTT. It translates to CSVEDLWNSNSNTEAFF. Full variable domain (missing parts from reference TRBV29-1 and TRBJ1-1): SAVISQKPSRDICQRGTSLTIQCQVDSQVTMMFWYRQQPGQSLTLIATANQGSEATYESGFVIDKFPISRPNLTFSTLTVSNMSPEDSSIYLCSVEDLWNSNSNTEAFFGQGTRLTVV.

The V call is TRBV6-6, the J call TRBJ1-4; D gene unclear. Trimming took 0 bases from V and 3 from J, leaving 17 bases between them. The CDR3 runs 18 residues. CDR1 is MNHNY, CDR2 SVGAGI, per germline (reference sequence). The CDR3 is CASSYSSSLRAPNEKLFF. CDR3 in DNA: TGTGCCAGCAGTTACTCGTCTAGCCTAAGGGCGCCTAATGAAAAACTGTTTTTT.

The V call is TRBV2, the J call TRBJ1-6, with D perhaps TRBD1 (6 bases). The CDR3 has 18 residues. Germline V gene data show CDR1 as SNHLY and CDR2 as FYNNEI. Between the trimmed V and J ends, which lost 2 bases and 5 bases, there was a span of 19 bases. The CDR3 loop is CASSEFQGKQVHNSPLHF. In DNA form, the CDR3 reads TGTGCCAGCAGTGAATTTCAGGGGAAGCAAGTGCATAATTCACCCCTCCACTTT. Looking up the rest from reference TRBV2 and TRBJ1-6 gives the full variable domain: EPEVTQTPSHQVTQMGQEVILRCVPISNHLYFYWYRQILGQKVEFLVSFYNNEISEKSEIFDDQFSVERPDGSNFTLKIRSTKLEDSAMYFCASSEFQGKQVHNSPLHFGNGTRLTVT.

This clonotype was counted only a few times. J is TRBJ2-1 and V is TRBV4-1; D is perhaps TRBD1 or TRBD2 (5 bases each). The CDR3 contains 15 residues. Per the germline V gene, CDR1 is MGHRA and CDR2 is YSYEKL. V lost 0 bases and J lost 2, with 8 bases in between. The CDR3 DNA is TGCGCCAGCAGCCAAGATGAGGGGACCTACAATGAGCAGTTCTTC. It is translated as CASSQDEGTYNEQFF.

This clonotype was seen a handful of times. The CDR3 region has the DNA TGTGCCAGCAGCTTAGCGTTCAGTAACTATGGCTACACCTTC. Its protein product is CASSLAFSNYGYTF. This rearrangement joins TRBV7-2 to TRBJ1-2; D is undetermined. The CDR3 has 14 residues. Per the germline V gene, CDR1 is SGHTA and CDR2 is FQGNSA. V was shortened by 0 bases and J by 1 base, with 6 bases between the two germline ends.

This clonotype was recorded many times. CDR3 sequence: CSVSWPGELFF. CDR3 coding DNA: TGCAGCGTTAGTTGGCCCGGGGAGCTGTTTTTT. This chain joins TRBV29-1 and TRBJ2-2; no clear D. The CDR3 runs 11 residues. From germline, CDR1 is SQVTM and CDR2 ANQGSEA. The germline V and J ends were trimmed by 5 bases and 6 bases, with 7 bases remaining between them.

This clonotype was seen more than once but under ten times. V usage is TRBV10-3 and J usage is TRBJ2-7; tentative D call: TRBD1 (6 bases). The CDR3 is 15 amino acids. Germline V gene data show CDR1 as ENHRY and CDR2 as SYGVKD. The ends were cut back, 2 bases at V and 3 bases at J, with 14 bases in the middle. CDR3 protein: CAISETQGPNYEQYF. Written as DNA, the CDR3 is TGTGCCATCAGTGAGACCCAGGGGCCCAACTACGAGCAGTACTTC.

This clonotype was observed a handful of times. The V and J genes are TRBV4-1 and TRBJ2-2; D is possibly TRBD1 (6 bases). CDR1 is MGHRA and CDR2 is YSYEKL in the germline V gene. The CDR3 loop spans 16 amino acids. V lost 3 bases and J lost 3, with 14 bases in between. CDR3 residues: CASSQDSPVYTGELFF. The CDR3 nucleotides are TGCGCCAGCAGCCAGGACAGCCCCGTCTACACCGGGGAGCTGTTTTTT.

The gene calls are TRBV27 and TRBJ2-3; TRBD2 matches 9 bases. The trim removed 5 bases at V and 2 bases at J, leaving 11 bases unmatched. CDR1 MNHEY and CDR2 SMNVEV come from the germline V gene (reference sequence). The length of the CDR3 is 17 residues. DNA for the CDR3: TGTGCCAGCAGTACCGTCGGTAGCGGGGGCCTCACAGATACGCAGTATTTT. This encodes CASSTVGSGGLTDTQYF.

The V and J genes are TRBV14 and TRBJ2-5, with unresolved D. The CDR3 runs to 13 residues. Germline values: CDR1 SGHDN, CDR2 FVKESK. The V gene lost 1 base and the J gene lost 7 bases, with 10 bases spanning the gap. CDR3 DNA sequence: TGTGCCAGCAGCCAAGGAGGTCTGGGGACCCAGTACTTC. It is translated as CASSQGGLGTQYF.

This clonotype occurred a few times. The chain links TRBV6-1 to TRBJ2-1, with D possibly being TRBD1 (6 bases). The V and J ends lost 2 bases and 7 bases respectively, with 15 bases between them. CDR3 length equals 15 residues. CDR1 MNHNS and CDR2 SASEGT come from the germline V gene. CDR3 loop: CASSERAGEGNEQFF. CDR3 in DNA: TGTGCCAGCAGTGAAAGGGCAGGGGAAGGGAATGAGCAGTTCTTC.

At least ten counts were recorded for this clonotype. The rearrangement joins TRBV6-2 or TRBV6-3 to TRBJ1-2, with a weak D call TRBD1 (6 bases). In germline, CDR1 is MNHEY, CDR2 SVGEGT. Trimming cost V 8 bases and J 4 bases, with 14 bases left between them. The CDR3 is 13 residues long. In DNA form, the CDR3 reads TGTGCCAGCGGAACCGGGGGGGCCTATGGCTACACCTTC. Translating it yields CASGTGGAYGYTF.

A remark on this clonotype: One end of the junction fails to match germline, which may point to a read error. The chain recombines TRBV12-3 or TRBV12-4 with TRBJ2-7; D may be TRBD1 (5 bases). The CDR3 covers 13 residues. CDR3 coding DNA: TGTGGCTGCAGTTTTTGGACACCCTACGAGCAGAACTTC. As protein: CGCSFWTPYEQNF.

The J gene is TRBJ2-5, the V gene TRBV27, with TRBD1 as a possible D gene (6 bases). This CDR3 has 13 amino acids. From germline, CDR1 is MNHEY and CDR2 SMNVEV (reference sequence). Trimming shortened V by 6 bases and J by 2 bases, and 10 bases separated the two germline ends. CDR3 protein: CASSYGQQETQYF. The CDR3 coding sequence is TGTGCCAGCAGCTATGGACAGCAAGAGACCCAGTACTTC.

In its sample, this clonotype was seen many times. The V and J genes are TRBV27 and TRBJ2-1, with 7 bases fitting TRBD2. Germline lookup yields CDR1 MNHEY and CDR2 SMNVEV (reference sequence). The CDR3 covers 13 residues. The junction had 8 bases not matched to a gene; V was cut back by 3 bases and J by 12 bases. CDR3 nucleotide sequence: TGTGCCAGCAGTTTCACTAAGACTAGCTCGCAGTTCTTC. Translation: CASSFTKTSSQFF.

This chain joins TRBV7-8 and TRBJ2-7, with 8 bases that match TRBD2. With 11 bases clipped from V and 5 bases from J, the junction kept 11 bases outside the gene matches. CDR1 SGHVS and CDR2 FQNEAQ come from the germline V gene. The length of the CDR3 is 13 residues. CDR3 sequence reads: CASSGGPVDEQYF. CDR3 nucleotides: TGTGCCTCGAGCGGGGGCCCTGTTGACGAGCAGTACTTC.

J is TRBJ2-3 and V is TRBV4-3; no clear D gene. V shed 0 bases and J shed 2 bases, with 9 bases lying between them. The CDR3 is made up of 15 amino acids. Germline-derived CDR1 and CDR2 are LGHNA and YSLEER. Written as DNA, the CDR3 is TGCGCCAGCAGCCAAGACGGGCGGCACACAGATACGCAGTATTTT. Translated: CASSQDGRHTDTQYF.

This clonotype was detected only a few times. This chain links TRBV4-1 with TRBJ2-2; D gene unclear. CDR1 and CDR2 (germline): MGHRA, YSYEKL. This CDR3 is built from 15 residues. The V gene lost 1 base and the J gene lost 1 base, with 7 bases spanning the gap. CDR3 nucleotides: TGCGCCAGCAGCCAAGTTGCGCTGAACACCGGGGAGCTGTTTTTT. As protein: CASSQVALNTGELFF.

This sequence joins TRBV6-6 and TRBJ2-7; 7 positions match TRBD1. The CDR3 has 15 amino acids. Losses at the gene ends were 4 bases for V and 7 bases for J; bases not matched to a gene: 13. Germline V CDR1 and CDR2: MNHNY, SVGAGI (reference sequence). The CDR3 nucleotides are TGTGCCAGCAGTTTCCCCGTCAGGGGGAGTAGGGAGCAGTACGTC. Its translation is CASSFPVRGSREQYV.

This clonotype was recorded at least ten times. The chain links TRBV12-3 or TRBV12-4 to TRBJ2-2, with D maybe TRBD2 (5 bases). Trimming shortened V by 3 bases and J by 1 base, and 9 bases separated the two germline ends. The CDR3 covers 15 residues. The CDR3 DNA reads as TGTGCCAGCAGTTTGGTTCGGGGGAACACCGGGGAGCTGTTTTTT. Its translation is CASSLVRGNTGELFF.

This sequence joins TRBV29-1 and TRBJ1-1; unclear D gene. The germline V gene has CDR1 SQVTM and CDR2 ANQGSEA. This CDR3 comprises 15 residues. V was pared by 6 bases and J by 1 base, with 18 bases between. The CDR3 sequence is CSVGRAYGENTEAFF. Here the CDR3 DNA reads TGCAGCGTGGGTCGGGCATATGGGGAGAACACTGAAGCTTTCTTT.

This clonotype has just a few counts. This chain joins TRBV6-2 or TRBV6-3 and TRBJ2-2; D gene unclear. Germline CDR1 is MNHEY and CDR2 is SVGEGT. The CDR3 has 18 amino acids. Trimming removed 7 bases from V and 1 base from J, with 22 bases in between. CDR3: CASTLTVREHENTGELFF. The CDR3 DNA reads TGTGCCAGCACCCTCACCGTAAGGGAACATGAGAACACCGGGGAGCTGTTTTTT.

This clonotype was picked up a small number of times. The chain uses TRBV29-1 and TRBJ2-1; 7 bases agree with TRBD1. The CDR3 runs 14 residues. V dropped 7 bases and J dropped 0; count of bases not matched to a gene: 6. From germline, CDR1 is SQVTM and CDR2 ANQGSEA. The CDR3 is CSGLQGSSYNEQFF. CDR3 nucleotide sequence: TGCAGCGGGTTACAGGGGAGCTCCTACAATGAGCAGTTCTTC.

This clonotype was seen many times. The chain combines TRBV7-9 with TRBJ2-7; 7 bases are a match to TRBD1. V lost 4 bases, J lost 7 bases, and 10 bases stayed unmatched. Germline lookup yields CDR1 SEHNR and CDR2 FQNEAQ (reference sequence). The CDR3 is 14 residues long. The CDR3 loop reads CASSSLTGSGEQYV. The CDR3 DNA follows: TGTGCCAGCAGCTCCTTGACAGGGTCAGGGGAGCAGTACGTC.

This clonotype was counted only a few times. This chain connects TRBV9 to TRBJ2-1; no firm D call. Looked up from germline, CDR1 is SGDLS and CDR2 is YYNGEE. The ends were cut back, 0 bases at V and 7 bases at J, with 8 bases in the middle. The CDR3 has 13 amino acids. This CDR3 is CASSVVPGNEQFF. Written as DNA, the CDR3 is TGTGCCAGCAGCGTAGTTCCCGGGAATGAGCAGTTCTTC.

This clonotype was seen many times. This chain connects TRBV15 to TRBJ2-1; TRBD2 matches at 10 bases. V shed 0 bases and J 2 bases; nucleotides not matched to a gene: 1. Germline-derived CDR1 and CDR2 are LNHNV and YYDKDF (reference sequence). The CDR3 spans 16 residues. The CDR3 protein is CATSRESGGAYNEQFF. CDR3 nucleotide sequence: TGTGCCACCAGCAGAGAGAGCGGGGGGGCCTACAATGAGCAGTTCTTC.